Listed below are T cell receptor beta chains from one sample, sequenced in a study of cytomegalovirus exposure and HLA in healthy donors. Assay used: immunoSEQ multiplex PCR; TCRdb lists only in-frame clones, some missing. The data contain about 280,000 clones, roughly 90% of them singletons. The sample was PBMCs. These receptor sequences come from a woman aged 18-35 years in good health and CMV-seronegative. The CDR3 runs from the conserved cysteine through the conserved F or W. The size entry is marked missing in some rows and otherwise reads once, few, many or a size class.

>TRBV12-5|13|few|TRBJ1-2
CASGLTGSRGYTF
>TRBV9|14|few|TRBJ2-2
CASSVEGRTGELFF
>TRBV18|17|.|TRBJ1-3
CASSPRGGLVSGNTIYF
>TRBV6-5|14|.|TRBJ1-5
CASRPTGGRQPQHF
>TRBV15|14|.|TRBJ2-1
CATSSGLTYNEQFF
>TRBV4-3|18|.|TRBJ2-7
CASSQDAGMGVIPYEQYF
>TRBV11-2|15|.|TRBJ2-7
CASSPSSGSSYEQYF
>TRBV29-1|16|.|TRBJ2-3
CSVESGASGVVDTQYF
>TRBV6-4|15|many|TRBJ2-1
CASSDKLAGANEQFF
>TRBV4-1|13|few|TRBJ2-7
CASSQTGLAESSF
>TRBV4-3|16|once|TRBJ2-1
CASSQDPRAAYNEQFF
>TRBV6-7|16|.|TRBJ1-2
CASSYPFDRLPYGYTF
>TRBV5-1|15|.|TRBJ2-2
CASSLAGEKTGELFF
>TRBV7-2|16|.|TRBJ2-5
CASSPSRLAGGETQYF
>TRBV27|12|.|TRBJ2-7
CASGQASYEQYF
>TRBV27|15|.|TRBJ2-1
CASSFGTTIYNEQFF
>TRBV11-2|17|few|TRBJ2-7
CASSLGTGGTASYEQYF
>TRBV27|19|.|TRBJ2-1
CASSRGLAGVPLSYNEQFF
>TRBV6-1|12|.|TRBJ2-7
CASSEASSQGEF
>TRBV7-2|15|.|TRBJ2-1
CASSLRDRGYNEQFF
>TRBV11-3|13|.|TRBJ1-1
CASSYTGGTEAFF
>TRBV6-1|15|.|TRBJ2-2
CASSPLSGGTGELFF
>TRBV28|16|.|TRBJ2-5
CASSFLGTGTQETQYF
>TRBV7-8|18|.|TRBJ2-7
CASSPPGLAGREAYEQYF
>TRBV29-1|12|.|TRBJ2-2
CSFTGGVGELFF
>TRBV9|15|.|TRBJ2-2
CASSVQSTNTGELFF
>TRBV5-6|18|.|TRBJ2-3
CASSLSVEREPRTDTQYF
>TRBV27|18|.|TRBJ2-2
CASSPQGAVAGNTGELFF
>TRBV5-4|14|.|TRBJ2-5
CASSFSGSKETQYF